The 17 T cell receptor beta chains in this list originate from one sample, sequenced in a study of blood T cell repertoires in COVID-19. Libraries were prepared by immunoSEQ multiplex PCR; TCRdb keeps only in-frame clonotypes and omits some of them. Of roughly 70,000 clones in the sample, about 91% were seen once. Sequencing was carried out using peripheral blood. The receptors derive from a human donor with active COVID-19. The donor label of this sample is uncertain.

This chain links TRBV9 with TRBJ2-5; tentative D call: TRBD2 (6 bases). The CDR3 spans 15 residues. Trimming pared 0 bases from V and 2 bases from J, leaving 11 bases between. Germline CDR1 reads SGDLS; CDR2 reads YYNGEE. CDR3 sequence (DNA): TGTGCCAGCAGCGTAGGGGGGAGGACTCAAGAGACCCAGTACTTC. Encoded protein: CASSVGGRTQETQYF.

Here the CDR3 reads CASQSGTGGYTF. CDR3 in DNA: TGTGCCAGCCAATCGGGGACAGGGGGCTACACCTTC. The chain carries TRBV28 and TRBJ1-2; 9 bases match TRBD1. Germline CDR1 reads MDHEN; CDR2 reads SYDVKM. J gave up 8 bases and V 8 bases, and 6 bases lay outside the gene matches. There are 12 residues in the CDR3.

V is TRBV7-9 and J is TRBJ2-7, with D possibly being TRBD2 (7 bases). This CDR3 region has 15 residues. The V gene lost 0 bases and the J gene lost 6 bases, with 15 bases spanning the gap. Germline CDR1 reads SEHNR; CDR2 reads FQNEAQ (reference sequence). This CDR3 reads CASSLAGGAGPEQYF. DNA for the CDR3: TGTGCCAGCAGCTTAGCTGGGGGGGCTGGGCCCGAGCAGTACTTC.

V gene TRBV4-3 combines with J gene TRBJ2-1; D perhaps matches TRBD1 (5 bases). Per germline, CDR1 LGHNA and CDR2 YSLEER. The CDR3 loop spans 15 amino acids. V lost 1 base and J lost 6, with 13 bases in between. The CDR3 reads CASSQGVLQVNEQFF. CDR3 nucleotide sequence: TGCGCCAGCAGCCAAGGCGTTCTACAGGTCAATGAGCAGTTCTTC.

The chain is built from TRBV25-1 and TRBJ2-7, with D possibly matching TRBD1 (5 bases). CDR1 and CDR2 from the germline V gene are MGHDK and SYGVNS. The CDR3 loop spans 15 amino acids. V was clipped by 0 bases and J by 3 bases, with 12 bases between them. CDR3 sequence: CASSEYKGIDYEQYF. CDR3 bases: TGTGCCAGCAGTGAATATAAGGGGATCGACTACGAGCAGTACTTC.

The chain is built from TRBV5-4 and TRBJ1-4; tentatively, D is TRBD1 (5 bases). Per germline, CDR1 SGHNT and CDR2 YYREEE (reference sequence). V shed 0 bases and J shed 7 bases, with 10 bases lying between them. The CDR3 length is 14 residues. For the CDR3, the DNA is TGTGCCAGCAGCTTGGAGGGGTATGGTGAAAAACTGTTTTTT. This codes for CASSLEGYGEKLFF.

The rearrangement links TRBV28 to TRBJ2-1, with TRBD2 identical over 9 bases. Germline assignment: CDR1 MDHEN and CDR2 SYDVKM. J lost 5 bases, V lost 7 bases, and 6 bases had no gene match. This CDR3 region has 14 residues. The CDR3 loop reads CASILAGFDNEQFF. DNA for the CDR3: TGTGCCAGCATCCTAGCGGGGTTTGACAATGAGCAGTTCTTC.

V is TRBV4-3 and J is TRBJ1-5; D perhaps matches TRBD1 (6 bases). This CDR3 comprises 18 residues. Trimming pared 2 bases from V and 1 base from J, leaving 18 bases between. The germline gives CDR1 LGHNA, CDR2 YSLEER. CDR3 protein: CASSQSWRPGTSNQPQHF. The CDR3 DNA sequence: TGCGCCAGCAGCCAATCGTGGAGGCCAGGGACAAGCAATCAGCCCCAGCATTTT.

The CDR3 protein is CASSSNTEAFF. The CDR3 bases are TGTGCCAGCAGCTCTAACACTGAAGCTTTCTTT. This chain joins TRBV11-2 and TRBJ1-1; D remains unclear. Between the trimmed V and J ends, which lost 4 bases and 2 bases, there was a span of 2 bases. Germline lookup yields CDR1 SGHAT and CDR2 FQNNGV. The CDR3 is 11 amino acids. Full variable domain (missing parts from reference TRBV11-2 and TRBJ1-1): EAGVAQSPRYKIIEKRQSVAFWCNPISGHATLYWYQQILGQGPKLLIQFQNNGVVDDSQLPKDRFSAERLKGVDSTLKIQPAKLEDSAVYLCASSSNTEAFFGQGTRLTVV.

The chain has TRBV18 and TRBJ1-2, with 7 bases lining up with TRBD1. Germline CDR1 reads KGHSH; CDR2 reads LQKENI. CDR3 length: 15 residues. Trimming removed 4 bases from V and 13 bases from J; junction bases left unmatched: 18. For the CDR3, the DNA is TGTGCCAGCTCACTTCTCCTCCCCGGGACAGACTATGTCACCTTC. As protein: CASSLLLPGTDYVTF. The variable domain in full, with the rest retrieved from reference TRBV18 and TRBJ1-2, is NAGVMQNPRHLVRRRGQEARLRCSPMKGHSHVYWYRQLPEEGLKFMVYLQKENIIDESGMPKERFSAEFPKEGPSILRIQQVVRGDSAAYFCASSLLLPGTDYVTFGSGTRLTVV.

The rearrangement links TRBV9 to TRBJ2-3; D ambiguous. Germline V CDR1 and CDR2: SGDLS, YYNGEE. This CDR3 region has 15 residues. Trimming took 0 bases from V and 4 from J, leaving 12 bases between them. DNA of the CDR3: TGTGCCAGCAGCGTAGCTGGGCAAAATCCAGATACGCAGTATTTT. Amino acid sequence: CASSVAGQNPDTQYF.

The rearrangement joins TRBV5-6 to TRBJ2-2; D possibly corresponds to TRBD1 (6 bases). V shed 4 bases and J shed 5 bases, with 15 bases lying between them. CDR1 and CDR2 (germline): SGHDT, YYEEEE. This CDR3 is 15 amino acids long. The DNA for the CDR3 is TGTGCCAGCAGCCTCTACAGGGTAGGGACCGGGGAGCTGTTTTTT. Translation gives CASSLYRVGTGELFF.

The gene calls are TRBV28 and TRBJ2-1; D uncertain. V lost 7 bases to trimming and J lost 4 bases, with 5 bases between them. The V gene's germline CDR1 is MDHEN and CDR2 SYDVKM. This CDR3 contains 11 residues. The CDR3 here is CASTVYNEQFF. CDR3 nucleotide sequence: TGTGCCAGCACAGTTTACAATGAGCAGTTCTTC.

This chain joins TRBV19 and TRBJ2-7; 8 nucleotides match TRBD1. V shed 4 bases and J 0 bases; nucleotides not matched to a gene: 5. This CDR3 has 15 residues. Germline values: CDR1 LNHDA, CDR2 SQIVND (reference sequence). DNA for the CDR3: TGTGCCAGTAGTACCCGGGGGACAGGCTCCTACGAGCAGTACTTC. Translation: CASSTRGTGSYEQYF.

The chain has TRBV5-5 and TRBJ2-7, with D possibly matching TRBD2 (6 bases). Germline V gene lookup returns CDR1 SGHKS and CDR2 YYEKEE (reference sequence). The ends were cut back, 4 bases at V and 2 bases at J, with 13 bases in the middle. This CDR3 is 14 amino acids long. The CDR3 region has the DNA TGTGCCAGCAGCCTCGGGACTGCGGCCTACGAGCAGTACTTC. This encodes CASSLGTAAYEQYF.

This rearrangement joins TRBV2 to TRBJ2-1; no clear D gene. The CDR3 totals 15 residues. Germline V gene sequence: CDR1 SNHLY, CDR2 FYNNEI. V dropped 1 base and J dropped 8 bases, with 15 bases sitting between them. The CDR3 sequence is CASSEDRPLSHEQFF. The CDR3 DNA follows: TGTGCCAGCAGTGAAGACAGACCCCTCTCCCATGAGCAGTTCTTC. The complete variable domain, with remaining parts taken from reference TRBV2 and TRBJ2-1, reads EPEVTQTPSHQVTQMGQEVILRCVPISNHLYFYWYRQILGQKVEFLVSFYNNEISEKSEIFDDQFSVERPDGSNFTLKIRSTKLEDSAMYFCASSEDRPLSHEQFFGPGTRLTVL.

The chain links TRBV28 to TRBJ2-6; D ambiguous. The germline gives CDR1 MDHEN, CDR2 SYDVKM. CDR3 size: 18 residues. Trimming took 4 bases from V and 5 from J, leaving 21 bases between them. This chain's CDR3 is CASSSERPDTSRANVLTF. CDR3 nucleotides: TGTGCCAGCAGTTCAGAACGTCCTGACACAAGTCGGGCCAACGTCCTGACTTTC.